This T cell receptor beta chain was recorded in a study of cytomegalovirus exposure and HLA in healthy donors. Produced via immunoSEQ multiplex PCR; TCRdb's table is partial and in-frame only. The data contain about 150,000 clones, 86% of them singletons. The germline V gene has CDR1 SGDLS and CDR2 YYNGEE. The junction had 19 bases not matched to a gene; V was cut back by 0 bases and J by 8 bases. There are 19 residues in the CDR3. Material for sequencing was PBMCs. The gene calls are TRBV9 and TRBJ1-3; TRBD1 matches at 8 bases. This sequence was found in a human donor in good health. CDR3 DNA: TGTGCCAGCAGCGTAGTCCCATCGGGACAGGCGGCTGACGGACACACCATATATTTT. Its protein is CASSVVPSGQAADGHTIYF. The full variable domain, its missing parts supplied by reference TRBV9 and TRBJ1-3, is DSGVTQTPKHLITATGQRVTLRCSPRSGDLSVYWYQQSLDQGLQFLIQYYNGEERAKGNILERFSAQQFPDLHSELNLSSLELGDSALYFCASSVVPSGQAADGHTIYFGEGSWLTVV.